These T cell receptor beta chains were read from a single sample in a study of blood T cell repertoires in COVID-19. Here immunoSEQ multiplex PCR was the method, and the copy in TCRdb shows in-frame clones only, minus some. Of approximately 170,000 clones listed, 84% are singletons. Sample: peripheral blood. Source of these receptors: a middle-aged man who had recovered from COVID-19. Each CDR3 is given with its conserved first and last residue. The D gene is left open where the match is weak. Not all rows give a size; the values are once, few, many and, for expanded clones, a class.

-	TRBV7-2	-	TRBJ1-5	15	TGTGCCAGCAGCTTAAGACGGGGGGCCAATCAGCCCCAGCATTTT	CASSLRRGANQPQHF
-	TRBV12-3/TRBV12-4	-	TRBJ1-1	12	TGTGCCAGCAGTCCTAATCCCACTGAAGCTTTCTTT	CASSPNPTEAFF
TRBD2	TRBV15	-	TRBJ2-7	17	TGTGCCACCAGCAGACCCAGGGGGACTAGCGGGTCTGACGAGCAGTACTTC	CATSRPRGTSGSDEQYF
TRBD2	TRBV5-3	once	TRBJ2-1	15	TGTGCCAGAAGTCGTCTAGCGGGGGGTTACAATGAGCAGTTCTTC	CARSRLAGGYNEQFF
TRBD1	TRBV18	-	TRBJ2-4	15	TGTGCCAGCTCACCACCAGGACAGGGGGCTGACATTCAGTACTTC	CASSPPGQGADIQYF
TRBD1	TRBV5-6	-	TRBJ2-7	12	TGTGCCAGCAGCCCACGACAGGGCGGCCAGTACTTC	CASSPRQGGQYF
-	TRBV5-4	-	TRBJ2-5	16	TGTGCCAGCAGCCCCGGGGTAGCGCAGTACCAAGAGACCCAGTACTTC	CASSPGVAQYQETQYF
-	TRBV18	-	TRBJ2-2	13	TGTGCCAGCTCACAACAAGAATCCGGGGAGCTGTTTTTT	CASSQQESGELFF
-	TRBV4-3	-	TRBJ2-3	17	TGCGCCAGCAGCCCCCGACCATTTGACAGGCCCACAGATACGCAGTATTTT	CASSPRPFDRPTDTQYF
-	TRBV30	-	TRBJ1-2	13	TGTGCCTGGAGTGTAGGACATAACTATGGCTACACCTTC	CAWSVGHNYGYTF
-	TRBV20-1	-	TRBJ1-1	10	TGCAGTGCTAGAGCGACTGAAGCTTTCTTT	CSARATEAFF
TRBD2	TRBV5-4	-	TRBJ2-1	16	TGTGCCAGCAGCTTTTTCGGCGGGAGATTCTACAATGAGCAGTTCTTC	CASSFFGGRFYNEQFF
-	TRBV19	-	TRBJ1-1	14	TGTGCCACCCATCGGGGGGACTGGGGCACTGAAGCTTTCTTT	CATHRGDWGTEAFF
TRBD1	TRBV9	-	TRBJ2-3	14	TGTGCCAGCAGTCGGACAGGGGGCGTCGATACGCAGTATTTT	CASSRTGGVDTQYF
-	TRBV6-5	-	TRBJ2-1	15	TGTGCCAGCACCCTCGCCGGAGGGCAACGCAATGAGCAGTTCTTC	CASTLAGGQRNEQFF
TRBD1	TRBV2	once	TRBJ1-2	14	TGTGCCAGCAATCCGGACAGGTCCTACTATGGCTACACCTTC	CASNPDRSYYGYTF
TRBD1	TRBV19	-	TRBJ1-2	12	TGTGCCAGCGGACAGGCCCCCTATGGCTACACCTTC	CASGQAPYGYTF
-	TRBV5-1	-	TRBJ2-3	15	TGCGCCAGCAGCCCACCGACAGGATCCACAGATACGCAGTATTTT	CASSPPTGSTDTQYF
-	TRBV11-1	once	TRBJ2-1	11	TGTGCCAGTGAACTGATGGGCCTTCAGTTCTTC	CASELMGLQFF
TRBD1	TRBV7-2	-	TRBJ2-7	15	TGTGCCAGCAGCTTAGAGATAGGGACAGCCTACGAGCAGTACTTC	CASSLEIGTAYEQYF
-	TRBV12-3/TRBV12-4	-	TRBJ2-1	12	TGTGCCAGCAGTTTCTCCAGGGTTGAGCAGTTCTTC	CASSFSRVEQFF
TRBD1	TRBV6-6	-	TRBJ2-1	16	TGTGCCAGCAGTCGATTGGACAGGGAGCCCTACAATGAGCAGTTCTTC	CASSRLDREPYNEQFF
TRBD2	TRBV28	-	TRBJ2-3	15	TGTGCCAGCGGGGGGACTAGCGGAATAACAGATACGCAGTATTTT	CASGGTSGITDTQYF
TRBD1	TRBV5-1	-	TRBJ1-4	14	TGCGCCAGCAGCGGGGACAGCCCTAATGAAAAACTGTTTTTT	CASSGDSPNEKLFF
-	TRBV18	-	TRBJ2-7	11	TGTGCCAGCTCTGACTCGGAGGAGCAGTACTTC	CASSDSEEQYF
TRBD1	TRBV19	-	TRBJ1-2	11	TGTGCCAGTTCGACAGGGGTTCTTTACACCTTC	CASSTGVLYTF
TRBD2	TRBV11-2	-	TRBJ2-5	15	TGTGCCAGCAGCTTTCCCGGGACTAGCGGGAAGAGCCAGTACTTC	CASSFPGTSGKSQYF
TRBD1	TRBV9	-	TRBJ1-2	15	TGTGCCAGCAGCGCCCGGACAGGAGGGGTTTATGGCTACACCTTC	CASSARTGGVYGYTF
TRBD1	TRBV30	-	TRBJ1-1	13	TGTGCCTGGAGTGTACGGGACAGGGTAATAGCTTTCTTT	CAWSVRDRVIAFF
-	TRBV3-1/TRBV3-2	-	TRBJ2-1	16	TGTGCCAGCAGCCCACATAGCACCGGAGGGCCCAATGAGCAGTTCTTC	CASSPHSTGGPNEQFF
-	TRBV6-6	-	TRBJ1-3	13	TGTGCCAGCAGTGCGAGGGAGGGGGGGACCATATATTTT	CASSAREGGTIYF
TRBD2	TRBV18	-	TRBJ2-1	20	TGTGCCAGCTCACCAGAGAGATTAGCGGGAATCCTCCCGGGTGGCAATGAGCAGTTCTTC	CASSPERLAGILPGGNEQFF
-	TRBV10-3	-	TRBJ2-7	14	TGTGCCATCAGTGAGGCCGAAGCTTCCTACGAGCAGTACTTC	CAISEAEASYEQYF
-	TRBV27	-	TRBJ2-2	14	TGTGCCAGCAGTTTTCAGGGCGACACCGGGGAGCTGTTTTTT	CASSFQGDTGELFF
-	TRBV9	-	TRBJ1-4	16	TGTGCCAGCAGCGTAGGGTCGACAAGCACTAATGAAAAACTGTTTTTT	CASSVGSTSTNEKLFF
TRBD2	TRBV7-9	-	TRBJ2-3	16	TGTGCCAGCAGCCCCTACGCTAGCGGAGGCTGGTATACGCAGTATTTT	CASSPYASGGWYTQYF
-	TRBV7-9	once	TRBJ2-1	16	TGTGCCAGCAGCTCCACCCGGACTGGAACCTACAATGAGCAGTTCTTC	CASSSTRTGTYNEQFF
TRBD1	TRBV5-4	-	TRBJ1-2	14	TGTGCCAGCAGCTCCGGGACAGGGGTATATGGCTACACCTTC	CASSSGTGVYGYTF
-	TRBV7-2	once	TRBJ2-7	14	TGTGCCAGCAGCTTAGACCCGACAGGTTACGAGCAGTACTTC	CASSLDPTGYEQYF
TRBD1	TRBV2	-	TRBJ2-3	15	TGTGCCAGCAGTGAAGGAGGACAGGGAGGAGATACGCAGTATTTT	CASSEGGQGGDTQYF
TRBD1	TRBV5-1	-	TRBJ2-2	15	TGCGCCAGCAGCTACGGGACAGCAAACACCGGGGAGCTGTTTTTT	CASSYGTANTGELFF
TRBD1	TRBV29-1	-	TRBJ2-7	11	TGCAGCGTGTCACAGGGGCCCGAGCAGTACTTC	CSVSQGPEQYF
TRBD1	TRBV28	-	TRBJ1-2	14	TGTGCCAGCAGCTCCGGGACAGGGGGTTATGGCTACACCTTC	CASSSGTGGYGYTF
TRBD2	TRBV5-5	-	TRBJ2-7	15	TGTGCCAGCAGCTTGTTAGCGGGGGAAACCTACGAGCAGTACTTC	CASSLLAGETYEQYF
-	TRBV6-5	-	TRBJ1-5	13	TGTGCCAGCAGCAGGGATGGCAATCAGCCCCAGCATTTT	CASSRDGNQPQHF
-	TRBV7-9	-	TRBJ2-2	15	TGTGCCAGCAGCCGGGACTGGCTTAAAACCGGGGAGCTGTTTTTT	CASSRDWLKTGELFF
-	TRBV7-6	-	TRBJ2-3	15	TGTGCCAGCAGCCCGACCGCCCGGGGCACAGATACGCAGTATTTT	CASSPTARGTDTQYF
-	TRBV6-5	-	TRBJ1-3	15	TGTGCCAGCAGTTCGTCCACAGGTTTTGGAAACACCATATATTTT	CASSSSTGFGNTIYF
TRBD2	TRBV6-5	-	TRBJ2-3	14	TGTGCCAGCGGTTGGACTAGCGGGAGAGGTACGCAGTATTTT	CASGWTSGRGTQYF
-	TRBV9	-	TRBJ2-7	15	TGTGCCAGCAGCGTAGCTACTGTCACGGCGGGCGAGCAGTACTTC	CASSVATVTAGEQYF
TRBD1	TRBV5-4	-	TRBJ2-7	12	TGTGCCAGCAGCAGGGACAGCTACGAGCAGTACTTC	CASSRDSYEQYF
-	TRBV5-4	-	TRBJ2-5	13	TGTGCCAGCAACGGGGGGCAGCAAGAGACCCAGTACTTC	CASNGGQQETQYF